This TCR beta chain derives from a study of blood T cell repertoires in COVID-19 (dated by TCRdb to between 2020 and 2021). Study-wide context: Collaborator samples came from the United States, Italy and Spain and covered acute and convalescent phases of COVID-19. The prospective study material was composed of cDNA or gDNA derived from T cells, B-cell-depleted T cells, or PBMCs. The dataset comprised deeply sampled blood TCRbeta repertoires from subjects exposed to, actively infected with, or recovered from COVID-19. The repertoires were released in a freely available public database meant as a resource for research on the immune response to SARS-CoV-2. The samples were drawn from the first 160 participants of the ongoing ImmuneRACE study and from some 1,300 subjects provided by 6 global collaborators. The sample metadata nearly always contained a de-identified subject ID, COVID-19 status, age in years and sex. Where available, HLA class I and class II types were taken from metadata supplied by the sample provider and were not determined by assay-based typing.

Whole blood was collected in K2EDTA tubes by collaborating institutions according to the institutions' own protocols. For TCRbeta analysis, collaborators shipped samples in one of three forms: frozen whole blood, isolated PBMCs, or DNA extracted from either of those sample types. TCRbeta CDR3 regions were amplified from genomic DNA by means of the immunoSEQ Assay, a bias-controlled multiplex PCR. The paper's data handling went like this. The number of nucleated cells in each sample was estimated from the amplification of reference gene primers within the assay. Sequence reads were collapsed and filtered to measure the absolute abundance of every unique TCRbeta CDR3 rearrangement. For each sample, productive Simpson clonality was calculated as the square root of Simpson's diversity index over productive rearrangements. Here the immuneACCESS table is served through TCRdb, limited to in-frame sequences with V and J called. Missing clones are a known gap in these copies; in checked studies unresolved V genes cover under half, and the rest lacks a known reason. V, J and clone size were drawn from that table, and D and trimming were deduced from the DNA. This sample comprises more than 25,000 clones, around 87% of them detected only once. Under 6% of the sample is in the top ten clones.

The CDR3, from cysteine to phenylalanine, totals 12 residues. Only CDR3 DNA remains: 36 bases, in frame from the first base. Via the germline V gene (reference sequence), CDR1 is LGHDT and CDR2 YNNKEL. Between the V and J ends, shortened by 3 bases and 6 bases respectively, the junction contains 8 bases. Worth noting for this clone: Its cognate antigen has yet to be identified. The input lacks base qualities; no much larger clone sits a single base away.

General conclusions and limits of the study: Clinical and demographic metadata were provided uncurated, with the amount varying by source and participant.

The rearranged segments are TRBV3-1 (or the pseudogene TRBV3-2) and TRBJ1-2; too little of a D gene remains to name it. Sequenced sample: peripheral blood. This clonotype originated in a man in his sixties with active COVID-19. The CDR3 here reads CASSQFINGYTF. Here is the DNA: TGTGCCAGCAGCCAGTTTATTAATGGCTACACCTTC.